The TCR beta chain under discussion was sequenced for a study of T cells in Graves' hyperthyroidism and ophthalmopathy. This clonotype was seen ten or more times. Regions amplified from RNA transcripts were the TCR beta CDR3 regions. HTBI primers were employed in a first-round RT-PCR of the TCR CDR3. TCRdb recomputed calls from the multiplex PCR reads with MiXCR, one row per CDR3 protein. The sample has approximately 200,000 distinct CDR3 sequences, approximately 20% seen once. CDR1 is SGHNT, CDR2 YYREEE, per germline (reference sequence). V gave up 3 bases and J gave up 5 bases, with 13 bases separating them. The CDR3 spans 14 residues.

The sequenced material came from blood. The receptor's source is a man between 40 and 49 years old with Graves' hyperthyroidism. The gene calls are TRBV5-4 and TRBJ2-3, with a weak D call TRBD1 (6 bases). The CDR3 nucleotides read TGTGCCAGCAGCTCGTCTCTAGGGGGAGATACGCAGTATTTT. This encodes CASSSSLGGDTQYF.